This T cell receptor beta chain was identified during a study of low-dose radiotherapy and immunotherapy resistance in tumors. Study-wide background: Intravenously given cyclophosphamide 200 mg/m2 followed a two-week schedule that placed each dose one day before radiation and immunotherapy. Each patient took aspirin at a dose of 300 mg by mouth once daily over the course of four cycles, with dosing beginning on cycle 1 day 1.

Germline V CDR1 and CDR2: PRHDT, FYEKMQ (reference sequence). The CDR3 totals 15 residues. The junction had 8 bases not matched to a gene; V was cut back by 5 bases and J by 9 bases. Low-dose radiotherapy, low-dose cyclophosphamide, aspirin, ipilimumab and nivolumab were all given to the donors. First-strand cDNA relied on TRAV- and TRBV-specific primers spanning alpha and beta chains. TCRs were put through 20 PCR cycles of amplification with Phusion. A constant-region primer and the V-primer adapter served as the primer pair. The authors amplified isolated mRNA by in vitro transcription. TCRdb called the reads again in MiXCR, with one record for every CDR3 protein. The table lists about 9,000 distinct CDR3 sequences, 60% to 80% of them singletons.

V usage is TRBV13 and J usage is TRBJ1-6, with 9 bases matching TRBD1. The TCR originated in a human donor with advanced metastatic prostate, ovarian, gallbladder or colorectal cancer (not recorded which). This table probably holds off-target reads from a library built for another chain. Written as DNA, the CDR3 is TGTGCCAGCAGCCGGCGACAGGGGGTCGGTTCACCCCTCCACTTT. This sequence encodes CASSRRQGVGSPLHF.